Presented here are 18 T cell receptor beta chains from one specimen sequenced in a study of blood T cells in healthy people across ages (dated by TCRdb to between 2014 and 2017). Library method: 5' RACE. TCRdb records Illumina HiSeq 2500 as the sequencer. The second PCR ran for about 6 to 12 cycles and used a J-beta primer mix along with a sample-barcoded 5' primer. TCRdb redid the processing of the public reads, applying fastp at Q25 and MiXCR, and retained in-frame beta chains. For every CDR3 protein sequence, its rows merge into one entry that carries the most common genes and DNA. The sample records 1.5 million to 1.9 million distinct CDR3 sequences, roughly two fifths of which are singletons. Jointly, the top ten make up approximately 4.1% of the sample. The source material was blood. Receptor source: a young woman in good health.

The chain has TRBV20-1 and TRBJ2-3; no clear D. Trimming pared 3 bases from V and 10 bases from J, leaving 11 bases between. This CDR3 is built from 11 residues. CDR1 and CDR2 (germline): DFQATT, SNEGSKA (reference sequence). CDR3 region: CSARELNAQYF. Here the CDR3 DNA reads TGCAGTGCTAGGGAACTAAATGCGCAGTATTTT.

This clonotype was observed a handful of times. CDR3 sequence: CSARVPGAFDEQYF. The DNA for the CDR3 is TGCAGTGCTAGAGTTCCAGGGGCATTCGACGAGCAGTACTTC. The V and J genes are TRBV20-1 and TRBJ2-7; D perhaps matches TRBD1 (6 bases). V was pared by 1 base and J by 5 bases, with 15 bases between. The CDR3 sequence is 14 residues long. CDR1 is DFQATT and CDR2 is SNEGSKA in the germline V gene (reference sequence).

The chain links TRBV12-3 or TRBV12-4 to TRBJ1-2; no definite D call. Trimming cost V 6 bases and J 8 bases, with 25 bases left between them. The CDR3 loop spans 16 amino acids. DNA of the CDR3: TGTGCCAGCAGCCATACCCTCGGAGGGCGAGAGTGGGGCTACACCTTC. This encodes CASSHTLGGREWGYTF.

There are a few counts of this clonotype. The rearrangement uses TRBV28 and TRBJ2-1; D ambiguous. V gave up 2 bases and J gave up 5 bases, with 13 bases separating them. Germline assignment: CDR1 MDHEN and CDR2 SYDVKM. This CDR3 is built from 15 residues. CDR3: CASSLIQARNNEQFF. CDR3 DNA sequence: TGTGCCAGCAGTTTAATTCAGGCCCGCAACAATGAGCAGTTCTTC.

CDR3 region: CASTQTGNYGELFF. The CDR3 coding sequence is TGTGCCAGCACCCAGACAGGGAACTACGGGGAGCTGTTTTTT. This chain links TRBV7-2 with TRBJ2-2; 7 bases match TRBD1. With V trimmed by 7 bases and J by 7 bases, 9 bases remained unmatched. Germline V gene data show CDR1 as SGHTA and CDR2 as FQGNSA. The CDR3 loop spans 14 amino acids. The full variable domain, completed using reference TRBV7-2 and TRBJ2-2, is GAGVSQSPSNKVTEKGKDVELRCDPISGHTALYWYRQSLGQGLEFLIYFQGNSAPDKSGLPSDRFSAERTGGSVSTLTIQRTQQEDSAVYLCASTQTGNYGELFFGEGSRLTVL.

The gene calls are TRBV5-1 and TRBJ2-3, with D perhaps matching TRBD1 (6 bases). The CDR3 is 15 amino acids. Trimming removed 4 bases from V and 0 bases from J, with 12 bases in between. Germline lookup yields CDR1 SGHRS and CDR2 YFSETQ. The CDR3 is CASSSHRESTDTQYF. CDR3 bases: TGCGCCAGCAGCAGCCACAGGGAGAGCACAGATACGCAGTATTTT.

This clonotype was seen repeatedly, ten times or more. The junction differs from germline at one of its ends, possibly a read error. The chain employs TRBV5-1 and TRBJ2-7; tentatively, D is TRBD1 (5 bases). Germline CDR1 reads SGHRS; CDR2 reads YFSETQ. This CDR3 has 14 amino acids. The CDR3 nucleotides read TGTGCCAGCAGCTTACTCCAGGGCTCCTACGAGCAGTACTTC. Amino acids: CASSLLQGSYEQYF.

This clonotype appeared a few times. The V gene is TRBV2, the J gene TRBJ1-1, with D maybe TRBD1 (6 bases). Germline CDR1 and CDR2: SNHLY and FYNNEI. CDR3 length equals 12 residues. Deletions cut 5 bases from V and 7 bases from J, with 11 bases between. The CDR3 spells CASSKLGGEAFF. The CDR3 DNA reads as TGTGCCAGCAGTAAACTAGGGGGTGAAGCTTTCTTT.

The rearrangement joins TRBV29-1 to TRBJ2-7; perhaps D is TRBD1 or TRBD2 (6 bases each). Judging by the DNA end, TRBJ2-5 fits better; the J call may be wrong. This CDR3 region has 12 residues. Germline CDR1 and CDR2: SQVTM and ANQGSEA. The CDR3 reads CSVGGGSETQYF. The CDR3 DNA reads as TGCAGCGTTGGAGGGGGGTCAGAGACCCAGTACTTC.

This clonotype was counted between two and nine times. This chain connects TRBV12-3 or TRBV12-4 to TRBJ2-7; 9 bases are a match to TRBD1. The CDR3 totals 13 residues. Trimming took 2 bases from V and 6 from J; bases not matched to a gene: 2. The CDR3 loop is CASSLMDRGEQYF. The DNA of the CDR3 is TGTGCCAGCAGTTTAATGGACAGGGGCGAGCAGTACTTC.

V is TRBV7-2 and J is TRBJ1-1; D remains ambiguous. This CDR3 region has 14 residues. The V and J ends lost 1 base and 4 bases respectively, with 10 bases between them. Germline CDR1 SGHTA, CDR2 FQGNSA. Here the CDR3 reads CASSLERRATEAFF. The DNA of the CDR3 is TGTGCCAGCAGCTTAGAGAGACGCGCCACTGAAGCTTTCTTT.

This chain links TRBV29-1 with TRBJ2-7, with a possible D match to TRBD1 (6 bases). V gave up 8 bases and J gave up 1 base, with 12 bases separating them. Germline lookup yields CDR1 SQVTM and CDR2 ANQGSEA. The CDR3 is 12 residues long. The CDR3 here is CSFTGYSYEQYF. In DNA, the CDR3 is TGCAGCTTCACAGGGTATTCCTACGAGCAGTACTTC.

This clonotype was seen a handful of times. V gene TRBV24-1 combines with J gene TRBJ1-4, with 10 bases lining up with TRBD1. This CDR3 is 20 amino acids long. Germline CDR1 reads KGHDR; CDR2 reads SFDVKD. V lost 4 bases to trimming and J lost 0 bases; unmatched junction nucleotides: 13. CDR3 region: CATSDPNSPGQGSTNEKLFF. DNA for the CDR3: TGTGCCACCAGTGACCCAAATTCTCCGGGACAGGGGTCAACTAATGAAAAACTGTTTTTT.

There are a few counts of this clonotype. The rearrangement joins TRBV15 to TRBJ2-3; D unresolved. The CDR3 extends over 16 amino acids. V dropped 3 bases and J dropped 0 bases, with 13 bases sitting between them. Germline CDR1 reads LNHNV; CDR2 reads YYDKDF (reference sequence). Written as DNA, the CDR3 is TGTGCCACCAGCAGTCGTACCCGTGCTAGCACAGATACGCAGTATTTT. Its translation is CATSSRTRASTDTQYF.

The rearrangement links TRBV5-1 to TRBJ2-5, with TRBD2 matching 11 bases. CDR1 and CDR2 from the germline V gene are SGHRS and YFSETQ. Trimming cost V 4 bases and J 0 bases; bases outside gene matches: 14. CDR3 size: 19 residues. CDR3 coding DNA: TGCGCCAGCAGCGGAGGAACACTAGCGGGAGCGGTGTACCAAGAGACCCAGTACTTC. Amino acids: CASSGGTLAGAVYQETQYF.

Many counts were recorded for this clonotype. The chain carries TRBV20-1 and TRBJ2-3, with 8 bases identical to TRBD2. Germline CDR1 is DFQATT and CDR2 is SNEGSKA (reference sequence). J gave up 2 bases and V 0 bases, and 7 bases lay outside the gene matches. The CDR3 is 16 residues long. The CDR3 protein is CSARDEASGHTDTQYF. The CDR3, as DNA: TGCAGTGCTAGAGATGAGGCTAGCGGGCACACAGATACGCAGTATTTT.

This chain joins TRBV29-1 and TRBJ2-1, with D possibly matching TRBD2 (6 bases). The J call could be wrong; TRBJ2-7 is a better fit for the DNA end. The germline gives CDR1 SQVTM, CDR2 ANQGSEA. The CDR3 consists of 15 residues. DNA of the CDR3: TGCAGCGCCGCTTCTAGCGAGAGATCATACAATGAGCAGTACTTC. Translated, it gives CSAASSERSYNEQYF.

The V and J genes are TRBV4-3 and TRBJ2-7; 11 bases match TRBD2. V lost 6 bases to trimming and J lost 6 bases; unmatched junction nucleotides: 10. The CDR3 consists of 15 residues. Germline V gene lookup returns CDR1 LGHNA and CDR2 YSLEER. CDR3 coding DNA: TGCGCCAGCAGTCACGCGACTAGCGGGGTGATCGAGCAGTACTTC. Amino acid sequence: CASSHATSGVIEQYF.